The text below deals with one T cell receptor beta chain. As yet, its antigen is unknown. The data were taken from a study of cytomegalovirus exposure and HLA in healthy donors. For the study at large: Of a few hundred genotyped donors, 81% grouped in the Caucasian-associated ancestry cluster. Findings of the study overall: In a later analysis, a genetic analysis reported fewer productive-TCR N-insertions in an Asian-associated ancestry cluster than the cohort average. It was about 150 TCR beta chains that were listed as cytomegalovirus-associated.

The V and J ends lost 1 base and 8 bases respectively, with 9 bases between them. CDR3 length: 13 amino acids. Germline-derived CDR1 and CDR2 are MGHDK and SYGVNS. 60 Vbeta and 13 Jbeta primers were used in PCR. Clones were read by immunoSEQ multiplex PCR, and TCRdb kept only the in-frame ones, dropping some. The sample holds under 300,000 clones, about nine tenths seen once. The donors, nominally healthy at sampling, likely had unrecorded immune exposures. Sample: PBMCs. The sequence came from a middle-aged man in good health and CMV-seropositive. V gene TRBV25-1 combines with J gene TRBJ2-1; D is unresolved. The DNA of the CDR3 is TGTGCCAGCAGTGAATTTGAGGCAGATGAGCAGTTCTTC. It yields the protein CASSEFEADEQFF.